This T cell receptor (beta chain) emerged from a study of blood T cell repertoires in COVID-19. Study at large: The United States, Italy and Spain provided the acute and convalescent COVID-19 samples. PBMCs, B-cell-depleted T cells, or T cells provided the cDNA or gDNA that made up the material.

Original methodology: By means of reference gene primer amplification, nucleated cell counts were estimated. The table came from immunoSEQ multiplex PCR; TCRdb's copy has only in-frame clones and leaves some out. From that table come the V and J calls and clone size; the DNA was used to work out D and trimming. Among approximately 130,000 clones listed, roughly 91% were seen once. The CDR3 runs 17 residues. Germline CDR1 and CDR2: DFQATT and SNEGSKA (reference sequence). V lost 3 bases, J lost 0 bases, and 17 bases lay in between. This clonotype was obtained from a human donor in a cohort sampled during active COVID-19. Material for sequencing was peripheral blood. The rearrangement joins TRBV20-1 to TRBJ1-4, with D hard to call. The CDR3 protein is CSASPTAGGSTNEKLFF. The CDR3 bases are TGCAGTGCTAGTCCGACGGCAGGCGGGTCAACTAATGAAAAACTGTTTTTT.